What follows are 28 T cell receptor beta chains derived from one specimen sequenced in a study of control samples from healthy donors and cancer patients. Repertoires were generated with immunoSEQ multiplex PCR, while TCRdb's copy carries only in-frame clones and drops some. The sample lists roughly 100,000 clones, roughly 92% occurring once. The sequencing sample was made of blood. Source of these receptors: a human donor in good health. The donor label of this sample is uncertain.

The V and J genes are TRBV5-4 and TRBJ1-2, with D possibly matching TRBD1 (6 bases). The V end lost 6 bases, the J end lost 8 bases, and 26 bases lay between the germline ends. CDR1 and CDR2 from the germline V gene are SGHNT and YYREEE (reference sequence). This CDR3 spans 16 amino acids. CDR3: CASTAGGENPTMGYTF. CDR3 bases: TGTGCCAGCACCGCGGGGGGCGAAAATCCAACTATGGGCTACACCTTC.

V is TRBV6-1 and J is TRBJ1-5, with no clear D. CDR3 length: 14 residues. The germline V gene encodes CDR1 MNHNS and CDR2 SASEGT. The V and J ends lost 1 base and 4 bases respectively, with 8 bases between them. The CDR3 region is CASSEGGENQPQHF. For the CDR3, the DNA is TGTGCCAGCAGTGAAGGGGGTGAGAATCAGCCCCAGCATTTT.

The CDR3 nucleotides are TGTGCCAGCAGTCCCAGCCCCGGGACTAGCTACGAGCAGTACTTC. As protein: CASSPSPGTSYEQYF. This rearrangement joins TRBV27 to TRBJ2-7; 8 bases line up with TRBD2. With V trimmed by 5 bases and J by 3 bases, 9 bases remained unmatched. Germline CDR1 reads MNHEY; CDR2 reads SMNVEV (reference sequence). This CDR3 is built from 15 residues.

The chain employs TRBV27 and TRBJ1-1, with a tentative D call TRBD1 (5 bases). V lost 6 bases and J lost 1, with 9 bases in between. The CDR3 is 13 residues long. From germline, CDR1 is MNHEY and CDR2 SMNVEV (reference sequence). The CDR3 region is CASSRTGNTEAFF. As DNA, the CDR3 is TGTGCCAGCAGCCGAACAGGGAACACTGAAGCTTTCTTT.

J is TRBJ1-2 and V is TRBV11-3; D ambiguous. Trimming took off 5 bases at V and 4 bases at J, with 11 bases between the two ends. The germline V gene encodes CDR1 SGHNT and CDR2 YENEEA. The CDR3 spans 13 residues. CDR3 nucleotide sequence: TGTGCCAGCAGCCCAGACTATCCCTATGGCTACACCTTC. Its protein product is CASSPDYPYGYTF.

The chain joins TRBV20-1 to TRBJ1-2; D perhaps matches TRBD1 (5 bases). Germline loops: CDR1 DFQATT, CDR2 SNEGSKA (reference sequence). The CDR3 is made up of 14 amino acids. Trimming shortened V by 3 bases and J by 7 bases, and 18 bases separated the two germline ends. CDR3 protein: CSASLDPSGIGYTF. CDR3 DNA sequence: TGCAGTGCTAGTCTTGACCCCTCAGGGATTGGCTACACCTTC.

J is TRBJ2-3 and V is TRBV5-8, with D perhaps matching TRBD2 (7 bases). The CDR3 has 15 amino acids. With 2 bases removed from V and 3 bases from J, the gap between germline ends came to 13 bases. From germline, CDR1 is SGHTS and CDR2 YDEGEE. This chain's CDR3 is CASSFRGARTDTQYF. DNA of the CDR3: TGTGCCAGCAGCTTTCGGGGGGCCAGGACAGATACGCAGTATTTT.

Only one count was recorded for this clone. The CDR3 reads CASSTITSGSRDEQFF. The CDR3, as DNA: TGTGCCAGCAGCACCATTACTAGCGGGTCGAGGGATGAGCAGTTCTTC. The V call is TRBV5-4, the J call TRBJ2-1; 9 positions match TRBD2. CDR3 length: 16 residues. Trimming removed 4 bases from V and 8 bases from J; junction bases left unmatched: 13. Germline V gives CDR1 SGHNT, CDR2 YYREEE (reference sequence).

This chain uses TRBV11-2 with TRBJ1-2; TRBD1 aligns across 8 bases. The CDR3 extends over 14 amino acids. The V segment lost 7 bases and the J segment 4 bases; nucleotides outside the gene matches: 8. Germline values: CDR1 SGHAT, CDR2 FQNNGV. The CDR3 loop is CASTQGQGAYGYTF. The CDR3, as DNA: TGTGCCAGCACCCAGGGGCAGGGGGCCTATGGCTACACCTTC.

The genes are TRBV10-3 and TRBJ2-3, with TRBD2 matching 8 bases. Trimming cost V 10 bases and J 2 bases; bases outside gene matches: 11. Germline CDR1 ENHRY, CDR2 SYGVKD. The CDR3 length is 15 residues. CDR3 sequence: CATRPSGSYTDTQYF. DNA of the CDR3: TGTGCCACCCGCCCGAGCGGGAGCTACACAGATACGCAGTATTTT.

This chain joins TRBV6-7 and TRBJ1-6, with TRBD1 matching over 9 bases. TRBV6-7 is an open reading frame whose function is uncertain. The CDR3 runs to 15 residues. The V and J ends lost 0 bases and 7 bases, in that order; junction bases with no gene match: 1. CDR3 DNA sequence: TGTGCCAGCAGTTACTCGGGACAGGGAAATTCACCCCTCCACTTT. Its translation: CASSYSGQGNSPLHF.

The J gene is TRBJ1-4, the V gene TRBV9; no reliable D call. The CDR3 is 14 amino acids. From germline, CDR1 is SGDLS and CDR2 YYNGEE. V lost 2 bases and J 4 bases, leaving 9 bases between the germline ends. DNA for the CDR3: TGTGCCAGCAGCGTCGGCGGAAGTAATGAAAAACTGTTTTTT. As protein: CASSVGGSNEKLFF.

The genes are TRBV5-6 and TRBJ2-7, with 7 bases identical to TRBD1. V shed 4 bases and J 5 bases; nucleotides not matched to a gene: 15. CDR1 is SGHDT, CDR2 YYEEEE, per germline. The CDR3 loop spans 16 amino acids. The CDR3 here is CASSPGDRVVFDEQYV. CDR3 DNA sequence: TGTGCCAGCAGCCCCGGTGACAGGGTCGTTTTCGACGAGCAGTACGTC.

The J gene is TRBJ2-3, the V gene TRBV2; D unclear. This CDR3 has 16 amino acids. V lost 1 base and J 0 bases, leaving 11 bases between the germline ends. CDR1 and CDR2 from the germline V gene are SNHLY and FYNNEI. The CDR3 spells CASSEEWELSTDTQYF. The CDR3 region has the DNA TGTGCCAGCAGTGAAGAATGGGAACTTAGCACAGATACGCAGTATTTT.

The genes are TRBV9 and TRBJ2-1; 10 bases map to TRBD2. This CDR3 is 15 amino acids long. Trimming removed 4 bases from V and 7 bases from J; junction bases left unmatched: 8. Germline loops: CDR1 SGDLS, CDR2 YYNGEE. CDR3 region: CASSSSAGGPNEQFF. The CDR3 region has the DNA TGTGCCAGCAGCTCCTCAGCGGGGGGGCCGAATGAGCAGTTCTTC.

This chain joins TRBV16 and TRBJ1-2; the match to TRBD1 covers 9 bases. From germline, CDR1 is KGHSY and CDR2 FQNENV. Germline trimming cut 0 bases from V and 0 bases from J; bases unmatched to any gene: 2. The CDR3 is 16 amino acids. The DNA for the CDR3 is TGTGCCAGCAGCCAATCGGACAGGGGAACTAACTATGGCTACACCTTC. As protein: CASSQSDRGTNYGYTF.

The chain uses TRBV18 and TRBJ2-5; D possibly uses TRBD1 or TRBD2 (5 bases each). The CDR3 runs to 14 residues. Germline V gene data show CDR1 as KGHSH and CDR2 as LQKENI. Trimming shortened V by 6 bases and J by 4 bases, and 15 bases separated the two germline ends. In DNA, the CDR3 is TGTGCCAGCTCTGGGACGGTCCAGGGAGAGACCCAGTACTTC. Translated, it gives CASSGTVQGETQYF.

V usage is TRBV2 and J usage is TRBJ2-3; 9 nucleotides match TRBD1. The CDR3 extends over 14 amino acids. After removal of 6 bases from V and 3 bases from J, the junction contained 4 bases not matched to a gene. CDR1 and CDR2 (germline): SNHLY, FYNNEI. CDR3: CASSNRGRTDTQYF. CDR3 in DNA: TGTGCCAGCAGCAACAGGGGGCGAACAGATACGCAGTATTTT.

This chain connects TRBV7-2 to TRBJ1-1; D is uncertain. This CDR3 is 13 amino acids long. Germline V gene data show CDR1 as SGHTA and CDR2 as FQGNSA. Trimming removed 0 bases at V and 7 bases at J, with 9 bases between. DNA for the CDR3: TGTGCCAGCAGCTTAGCGTCTGGTCTTGAAGCTTTCTTT. This gives the protein CASSLASGLEAFF. Complete variable domain (other parts from reference TRBV7-2 and TRBJ1-1): GAGVSQSPSNKVTEKGKDVELRCDPISGHTALYWYRQSLGQGLEFLIYFQGNSAPDKSGLPSDRFSAERTGGSVSTLTIQRTQQEDSAVYLCASSLASGLEAFFGQGTRLTVV.

The chain has TRBV15 and TRBJ1-3; D is unclear. V lost 4 bases and J 1 base, leaving 14 bases between the germline ends. CDR1 LNHNV and CDR2 YYDKDF come from the germline V gene (reference sequence). The CDR3 contains 16 residues. The CDR3 is CATSNRHTTSGNTIYF. The DNA of the CDR3 is TGTGCCACCAGCAACCGACATACTACTTCTGGAAACACCATATATTTT.

The chain uses TRBV6-2 or TRBV6-3 and TRBJ2-1; 7 bases are shared with TRBD1. V lost 7 bases to trimming and J lost 2 bases; unmatched junction nucleotides: 11. Germline V gives CDR1 MNHEY, CDR2 SVGEGT. The CDR3 loop spans 16 amino acids. In nucleotides, the CDR3 is TGTGCCAGCACCCCAATGGGGACAGAGACCTACAATGAGCAGTTCTTC. It translates to CASTPMGTETYNEQFF.

The V gene is TRBV12-3 or TRBV12-4, the J gene TRBJ1-3; no clear D gene. V was pared by 7 bases and J by 0 bases, with 4 bases between. This CDR3 spans 12 amino acids. The CDR3 here is CASTDSGNTIYF. CDR3 in DNA: TGTGCCAGCACTGACTCTGGAAACACCATATATTTT.

The rearrangement joins TRBV11-2 to TRBJ1-4; D uncertain. With 4 bases removed from V and 10 bases from J, the gap between germline ends came to 16 bases. Germline loops: CDR1 SGHAT, CDR2 FQNNGV. There are 14 residues in the CDR3. In DNA form, the CDR3 reads TGTGCCAGCAGCTCAGACCGAGGTGTCGGAAAACTGTTTTTT. This gives the protein CASSSDRGVGKLFF.

About this clone itself: This specimen includes other DNA sequences encoding the same CDR3. This chain links TRBV6-2 or TRBV6-3 with TRBJ1-6; 9 bases line up with TRBD1. The length of the CDR3 is 14 residues. V lost 6 bases to trimming and J lost 6 bases; unmatched junction nucleotides: 3. The germline V gene has CDR1 MNHEY and CDR2 SVGEGT. The CDR3 loop is CASSRGQGNSPLHF. The CDR3 region has the DNA TGTGCCAGCAGCCGGGGACAGGGTAATTCACCCCTCCACTTT.

The genes are TRBV30 and TRBJ2-7; 8 nucleotides agree with TRBD2. Germline V CDR1 and CDR2: GTSNPN, SVGIG (reference sequence). This CDR3 comprises 13 residues. The V segment lost 4 bases and the J segment 2 bases; nucleotides outside the gene matches: 4. In DNA, the CDR3 is TGTGCCTGGAACGCGGGGGGACCCTACGAGCAGTACTTC. It translates to CAWNAGGPYEQYF.

This chain links TRBV5-5 with TRBJ1-1; TRBD1 matches 7 bases. The CDR3 totals 13 residues. The V and J ends lost 2 bases and 6 bases, in that order; junction bases with no gene match: 4. Germline CDR1 reads SGHKS; CDR2 reads YYEKEE (reference sequence). CDR3 region: CASSFTGDAEAFF. In DNA, the CDR3 is TGTGCCAGCAGCTTTACAGGGGACGCTGAAGCTTTCTTT.

The rearrangement joins TRBV6-1 to TRBJ1-3; D gene unclear. The germline V and J ends were trimmed by 0 bases and 0 bases, with 9 bases remaining between them. The V gene's germline CDR1 is MNHNS and CDR2 SASEGT. CDR3 length equals 16 residues. CDR3 sequence: CASSEADRSSGNTIYF. The CDR3 region has the DNA TGTGCCAGCAGTGAAGCCGACCGTAGCTCTGGAAACACCATATATTTT.

The chain joins TRBV6-2 or TRBV6-3 to TRBJ2-3; 12 bases are shared with TRBD2. Germline CDR1 reads MNHEY; CDR2 reads SVGEGT. The CDR3 extends over 17 amino acids. Germline trimming cut 2 bases from V and 3 bases from J; bases unmatched to any gene: 6. The CDR3 loop is CASSYPWTSGMTDTQYF. DNA of the CDR3: TGTGCCAGCAGTTACCCTTGGACTAGCGGGATGACAGATACGCAGTATTTT.